Presented here are 31 T cell receptor beta chains from one specimen sequenced in a study of blood T cell repertoires in COVID-19 (dated by TCRdb to 2018 to 2020). Preparation of the library involved the immunoSEQ multiplex PCR assay. TCRdb mirrors the immuneACCESS table, restricted to in-frame sequences. Some clones are absent from its copies; in checked studies, under half trace to an unresolved V gene, and the reason for the others is unknown. This sample gives 400,000 or so clones in total; over 75% of them show up just once. About 1.6% of the sample belongs to the ten largest clones. The sequenced sample consisted of peripheral blood. Receptor source: a woman in her thirties or forties with COVID-19, enrolled during active disease.

The V call is TRBV7-3, the J call TRBJ2-4; the D gene is possibly TRBD2 (6 bases). Trimming removed 3 bases from V and 0 bases from J, with 12 bases in between. The CDR3 runs 16 residues. Germline-derived CDR1 and CDR2 are SGHTA and FQGTGA. The chain's CDR3 is CASSFGGGVAKNIQYF. The CDR3 coding sequence is TGTGCCAGCAGCTTTGGCGGAGGGGTAGCCAAAAACATTCAGTACTTC.

This clone was detected a few times. This chain joins TRBV13 and TRBJ1-2; D remains ambiguous. The CDR3 totals 13 residues. Germline V gene data show CDR1 as PRHDT and CDR2 as FYEKMQ (reference sequence). Between the trimmed V and J ends, which lost 3 bases and 6 bases, there was a span of 11 bases. The CDR3 DNA reads as TGTGCCAGCAGCTTCCCTCTACGAAATGGCTACACCTTC. Its protein product is CASSFPLRNGYTF.

The J gene is TRBJ2-5, the V gene TRBV28; weak D call: TRBD2 (6 bases). The germline V gene has CDR1 MDHEN and CDR2 SYDVKM. The CDR3 covers 15 residues. Trimming removed 4 bases from V and 5 bases from J, with 17 bases in between. CDR3 sequence (DNA): TGTGCCAGCAGTTCCTGGCCACCGGGAGACGAGACCCAGTACTTC. This encodes CASSSWPPGDETQYF.

The chain has TRBV30 and TRBJ1-5; a possible D gene is TRBD1 (5 bases). V was clipped by 2 bases and J by 0 bases, with 11 bases between them. This CDR3 is built from 15 residues. Per germline, CDR1 GTSNPN and CDR2 SVGIG (reference sequence). The CDR3 sequence is CAWSLGALSNQPQHF. Here the CDR3 DNA reads TGTGCCTGGAGTCTAGGGGCCCTTAGCAATCAGCCCCAGCATTTT.

This sequence joins TRBV6-5 and TRBJ1-5, with D perhaps TRBD1 (6 bases). Trimming pared 4 bases from V and 1 base from J, leaving 14 bases between. Looked up from germline, CDR1 is MNHEY and CDR2 is SVGAGI. CDR3 size: 16 residues. The CDR3 loop reads CASSSTQGSSNQPQHF. CDR3 sequence (DNA): TGTGCCAGCAGTTCTACTCAGGGGTCGAGCAATCAGCCCCAGCATTTT.

This chain uses TRBV18 with TRBJ2-1, with 7 positions matching TRBD1. Germline lookup yields CDR1 KGHSH and CDR2 LQKENI. J gave up 0 bases and V 3 bases, and 5 bases lay outside the gene matches. The CDR3 length is 16 residues. The DNA for the CDR3 is TGTGCCAGCTCACCTGGGACAGTGCTCTCCTACAATGAGCAGTTCTTC. It yields the protein CASSPGTVLSYNEQFF.

This clone showed up just a few times. This sequence joins TRBV5-4 and TRBJ2-7; the match to TRBD2 covers 9 bases. This CDR3 comprises 16 residues. The germline gives CDR1 SGHNT, CDR2 YYREEE (reference sequence). J was trimmed by 2 bases and V by 0 bases; bases with no gene match: 6. CDR3 sequence (DNA): TGTGCCAGCAGCTTGGGTCTCACTAGCGGGCCCTACGAGCAGTACTTC. It codes for CASSLGLTSGPYEQYF.

V usage is TRBV9 and J usage is TRBJ2-1; 8 bases are shared with TRBD2. The ends lost 0 bases at V and 8 bases at J; junction bases unmatched: 10. The CDR3 totals 16 residues. Germline CDR1 reads SGDLS; CDR2 reads YYNGEE. The CDR3 sequence is CASSVGSSGGSDEQFF. In nucleotides, the CDR3 is TGTGCCAGCAGCGTAGGATCTTCGGGGGGGAGCGATGAGCAGTTCTTC.

The V call is TRBV7-9, the J call TRBJ1-2, with 8 nucleotides matching TRBD1. This CDR3 is 16 amino acids long. From germline, CDR1 is SEHNR and CDR2 FQNEAQ (reference sequence). J lost 8 bases, V lost 1 base, and 12 bases had no gene match. CDR3 DNA: TGTGCCAGCAGCTTAGGGGTCGGACAGGGAGTAAACGGCTACACCTTC. This gives the protein CASSLGVGQGVNGYTF. Full variable domain (rest looked up from reference TRBV7-9 and TRBJ1-2): DTGVSQNPRHKITKRGQNVTFRCDPISEHNRLYWYRQTLGQGPEFLTYFQNEAQLEKSRLLSDRFSAERPKGSFSTLEIQRTEQGDSAMYLCASSLGVGQGVNGYTFGSGTRLTVV.

The chain recombines TRBV7-8 with TRBJ1-4, with D perhaps matching TRBD1 (5 bases). The length of the CDR3 is 14 residues. Germline CDR1 and CDR2: SGHVS and FQNEAQ. Trimming stripped 4 bases from V and 6 bases from J, with 12 bases between. In nucleotides, the CDR3 is TGTGCCAGCAGCTCCCAGTCGGGGGATGAAAAACTGTTTTTT. Translation gives CASSSQSGDEKLFF.

V and J are TRBV18 and TRBJ2-1; 8 nucleotides line up with TRBD1. Germline CDR1 reads KGHSH; CDR2 reads LQKENI. V lost 2 bases, J lost 5 bases, and 5 bases stayed unmatched. The CDR3 spans 15 residues. CDR3 coding DNA: TGTGCCAGCTCACCATGGACAGGGATGGACAATGAGCAGTTCTTC. Encoded protein: CASSPWTGMDNEQFF.

V gene TRBV19 combines with J gene TRBJ2-1; 13 nucleotides align to TRBD2. The CDR3 sequence is 20 residues long. The germline gives CDR1 LNHDA, CDR2 SQIVND (reference sequence). Trimming cost V 4 bases and J 3 bases; bases outside gene matches: 15. In DNA form, the CDR3 reads TGTGCCAGTAGTAAACGCACTAGCGGGAGGGCCATGGGTCTCTACAATGAGCAGTTCTTC. This encodes CASSKRTSGRAMGLYNEQFF. Full variable domain (outside the CDR3, taken from reference TRBV19 and TRBJ2-1): DGGITQSPKYLFRKEGQNVTLSCEQNLNHDAMYWYRQDPGQGLRLIYYSQIVNDFQKGDIAEGYSVSREKKESFPLTVTSAQKNPTAFYLCASSKRTSGRAMGLYNEQFFGPGTRLTVL.

V is TRBV5-1 and J is TRBJ2-1, with 10 bases aligning to TRBD1. The CDR3 has 17 amino acids. V lost 6 bases, J lost 7 bases, and 16 bases stayed unmatched. In germline, CDR1 is SGHRS, CDR2 YFSETQ. As DNA, the CDR3 is TGCGCCAGCACCACAGATCCCTCCGGACAGGGGGGGAATGAGCAGTTCTTC. Amino acid sequence: CASTTDPSGQGGNEQFF.

The genes are TRBV5-1 and TRBJ1-6, with a possible D match to TRBD1 (5 bases). Looked up from germline, CDR1 is SGHRS and CDR2 is YFSETQ. The CDR3 covers 15 residues. Between the trimmed V and J ends, which lost 0 bases and 5 bases, there was a span of 9 bases. In DNA form, the CDR3 reads TGCGCCAGCAGCTTGGGGACGGGGGATAATTCACCCCTCCACTTT. Translating it yields CASSLGTGDNSPLHF.

This sequence joins TRBV29-1 and TRBJ1-4; TRBD1 aligns across 11 bases. This CDR3 is 14 amino acids long. Germline V gene data show CDR1 as SQVTM and CDR2 as ANQGSEA. V was clipped by 1 base and J by 8 bases; unmatched bases: 3. DNA of the CDR3: TGCAGCGTTGAAGGGACAGGGGGCAGGGAAAAACTGTTTTTT. Its translation is CSVEGTGGREKLFF.

V and J are TRBV24-1 and TRBJ2-1, with D perhaps matching TRBD2 (6 bases). The ends were cut back, 3 bases at V and 10 bases at J, with 18 bases in the middle. Germline values: CDR1 KGHDR, CDR2 SFDVKD. The CDR3 runs 15 residues. The CDR3 DNA reads TGTGCCACCAGTGATCCACTGGACTACCGGGGGGAGCAGTTCTTC. Protein: CATSDPLDYRGEQFF.

The V call is TRBV5-4, the J call TRBJ2-3, with TRBD2 as a possible D gene (5 bases). Trimming took 9 bases from V and 0 from J, leaving 14 bases between them. The germline CDR1 and CDR2 sequences are SGHNT and YYREEE (reference sequence). The CDR3 loop spans 14 amino acids. The CDR3 nucleotides read TGTGCCAACCAACTAGAACCTAGCACAGATACGCAGTATTTT. Amino acids: CANQLEPSTDTQYF.

This clone was recorded a few times. In DNA form, the CDR3 reads TGTGCCAGCAGTTACTCCTTCGGGGACTACGAGCAGTACTTC. This sequence encodes CASSYSFGDYEQYF. The chain links TRBV6-2 or TRBV6-3 to TRBJ2-7; perhaps TRBD2 as D (5 bases). Trimming left V 0 bases short and J 3 bases short, with 9 bases between. The CDR3 has 14 residues. From germline, CDR1 is MNHEY and CDR2 SVGEGT.

The rearrangement uses TRBV27 and TRBJ2-7; 10 nucleotides match TRBD1. The CDR3 length is 18 residues. After removal of 2 bases from V and 4 bases from J, the junction contained 14 bases not matched to a gene. CDR1 MNHEY and CDR2 SMNVEV come from the germline V gene (reference sequence). The CDR3 DNA follows: TGTGCCAGCAGTTTAAGGATAACTATGGGACAGGGGATATACGAGCAGTACTTC. This gives the protein CASSLRITMGQGIYEQYF.

The rearrangement uses TRBV18 and TRBJ1-1; the D is unclear. The CDR3 extends over 13 amino acids. V shed 0 bases and J shed 4 bases, with 6 bases lying between them. Per the germline V gene, CDR1 is KGHSH and CDR2 is LQKENI. CDR3 region: CASSPPLRTEAFF. For the CDR3, the DNA is TGTGCCAGCTCACCACCCCTTCGCACTGAAGCTTTCTTT.

This sequence joins TRBV6-5 and TRBJ2-7, with 7 bases identical to TRBD1. Germline CDR1 MNHEY, CDR2 SVGAGI. The junction had 5 bases not matched to a gene; V was cut back by 6 bases and J by 3 bases. This CDR3 region has 13 residues. In nucleotides, the CDR3 is TGTGCCAGCAGGCGAGACAGGGACTACGAGCAGTACTTC. It codes for CASRRDRDYEQYF.

This clone was found once. The junction shows a germline mismatch at one end, possibly a read error. The V and J genes are TRBV27 and TRBJ2-6; D may be TRBD2 (7 bases). The CDR3 spans 19 residues. Germline loops: CDR1 MNHEY, CDR2 SMNVEV (reference sequence). CDR3 in DNA: TGTGCCAGCAGTCCTTGGGGGGGGACACGGACTACTGGTGCCAACGTCCTGACTTTC. This gives the protein CASSPWGGTRTTGANVLTF.

The CDR3 DNA sequence: TGTGCCAGCAGTAAGGGACAGGCCGCTCTATCCTCTGGAAACACCATATATTTT. Its protein is CASSKGQAALSSGNTIYF. The chain joins TRBV2 to TRBJ1-3; TRBD1 aligns across 8 bases. With 5 bases clipped from V and 0 bases from J, the junction kept 12 bases outside the gene matches. Germline V CDR1 and CDR2: SNHLY, FYNNEI. CDR3 length: 18 amino acids.

This clone has just one count. This chain joins TRBV6-6 and TRBJ1-5; D is unclear. Trimming left V 0 bases short and J 3 bases short, with 12 bases between. This CDR3 spans 16 amino acids. From germline, CDR1 is MNHNY and CDR2 SVGAGI (reference sequence). The CDR3 sequence is CASSYSRARYNQPQHF. For the CDR3, the DNA is TGTGCCAGCAGTTACTCGAGGGCCAGATACAATCAGCCCCAGCATTTT.

The chain uses TRBV7-6 and TRBJ1-2; 8 bases are a match to TRBD1. From germline, CDR1 is SGHVS and CDR2 FNYEAQ. V lost 4 bases and J lost 4; bases outside the gene matches: 11. The CDR3 runs 16 residues. The CDR3 DNA is TGTGCCAGCAGCTCGTACCCCAGGGGGCGAGTCTATGGCTACACCTTC. Its translation is CASSSYPRGRVYGYTF.

The chain recombines TRBV4-3 with TRBJ1-1; D gene unclear. The ends were cut back, 5 bases at V and 4 bases at J, with 11 bases in the middle. This CDR3 region has 13 residues. Germline CDR1 is LGHNA and CDR2 is YSLEER. The CDR3 DNA is TGCGCCAGCAGCGCAGAGGAGCCCACTGAAGCTTTCTTT. Its translation: CASSAEEPTEAFF.

The rearrangement uses TRBV5-8 and TRBJ2-3; 15 bases line up with TRBD2. This CDR3 spans 17 amino acids. In germline, CDR1 is SGHTS, CDR2 YDEGEE. V was pared by 4 bases and J by 2 bases, with 5 bases of the junction left unmatched. The CDR3 is CASSAGLAGGNTDTQYF. The CDR3 DNA reads TGTGCCAGCAGCGCGGGACTAGCGGGGGGAAACACAGATACGCAGTATTTT.

This clone was seen many times. The genes are TRBV10-3 and TRBJ2-5, with a possible D match to TRBD2 (5 bases). The germline V gene encodes CDR1 ENHRY and CDR2 SYGVKD. With 7 bases removed from V and 5 bases from J, the gap between germline ends came to 14 bases. The CDR3 is 13 residues long. Written as DNA, the CDR3 is TGTGCCATCAATAGCCCCACGGGGGAGACCCAGTACTTC. It yields the protein CAINSPTGETQYF.

The chain has TRBV27 and TRBJ1-1; unclear D gene. Trimming stripped 3 bases from V and 7 bases from J, with 12 bases between. The CDR3 is made up of 13 amino acids. Germline assignment: CDR1 MNHEY and CDR2 SMNVEV (reference sequence). The CDR3 spells CASSFGGRVEAFF. In DNA form, the CDR3 reads TGTGCCAGCAGTTTTGGAGGACGGGTTGAAGCTTTCTTT.

The CDR3 nucleotides are TGTGCCAGCAGTTTAGGACGAAGGACTAGCGGGTATCAAGAGACCCAGTACTTC. Protein product: CASSLGRRTSGYQETQYF. The J gene is TRBJ2-5, the V gene TRBV28; 11 positions agree with TRBD2. The CDR3 sequence is 18 residues long. Germline V lookup: CDR1 MDHEN, CDR2 SYDVKM. V gave up 2 bases and J gave up 2 bases; unmatched junction bases: 10. Full variable domain (remainder filled in from reference TRBV28 and TRBJ2-5): DVKVTQSSRYLVKRTGEKVFLECVQDMDHENMFWYRQDPGLGLRLIYFSYDVKMKEKGDIPEGYSVSREKKERFSLILESASTNQTSMYLCASSLGRRTSGYQETQYFGPGTRLLVL.

This chain links TRBV30 with TRBJ2-7; D may be TRBD2 (6 bases). Germline lookup yields CDR1 GTSNPN and CDR2 SVGIG (reference sequence). The germline V and J ends were trimmed by 5 bases and 0 bases, with 14 bases remaining between them. The CDR3 contains 14 residues. CDR3 protein: CAWATSPSSYEQYF. The CDR3 DNA follows: TGTGCCTGGGCAACTAGCCCGAGCTCCTACGAGCAGTACTTC.